There are many counts of the clone carrying this TCR beta chain. Its antigen is unidentified. Germline V gives CDR1 LGHDT, CDR2 YNNKEL (reference sequence). Trimming removed 7 bases from V and 6 bases from J; junction bases left unmatched: 9. CDR3 size: 15 residues. This sample was included in a study of T-cell memory formation after mild COVID-19. Study outcomes and limitations: For contracting clones, CD4+ ones sat mainly in CM and EM, CD8+ in EMRA.

TCRdb re-derived calls from the 5' RACE reads in MiXCR, one entry per CDR3 protein. The data contain around 310,000 distinct CDR3 sequences, about 20% of them singletons. Sequencing used PBMCs or a T cell subset sorted from them (not recorded which). The chain joins TRBV3-1 to TRBJ2-2; 9 nucleotides match TRBD2. This receptor was identified in a man between 18 and 35 years old who had mild COVID-19 (a few samples of this study predate the infection). Cell type and time point are not known. The CDR3 DNA sequence: TGTGCCAGCACCCCAAGCCAGCGGGGGGCCGGGGAGCTGTTTTTT. Protein: CASTPSQRGAGELFF.